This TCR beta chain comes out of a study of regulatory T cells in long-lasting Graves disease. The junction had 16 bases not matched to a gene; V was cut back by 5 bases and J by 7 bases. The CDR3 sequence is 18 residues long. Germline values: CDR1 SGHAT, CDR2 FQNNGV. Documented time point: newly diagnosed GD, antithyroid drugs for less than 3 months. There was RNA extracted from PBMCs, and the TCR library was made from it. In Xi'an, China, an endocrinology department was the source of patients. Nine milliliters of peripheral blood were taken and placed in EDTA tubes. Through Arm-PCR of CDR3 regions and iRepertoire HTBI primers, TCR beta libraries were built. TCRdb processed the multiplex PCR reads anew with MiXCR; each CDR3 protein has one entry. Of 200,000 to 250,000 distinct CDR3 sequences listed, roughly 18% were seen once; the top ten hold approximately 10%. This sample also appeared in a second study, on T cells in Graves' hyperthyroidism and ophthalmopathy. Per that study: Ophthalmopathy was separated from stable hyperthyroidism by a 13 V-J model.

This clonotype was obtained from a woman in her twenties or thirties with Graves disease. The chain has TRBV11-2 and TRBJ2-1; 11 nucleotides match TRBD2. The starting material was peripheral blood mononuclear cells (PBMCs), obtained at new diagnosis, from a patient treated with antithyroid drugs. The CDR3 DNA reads TGTGCCAGCAGCCGTTCCTCTTTACTAGCGGGAGACTATAATGAGCAGTTCTTC. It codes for CASSRSSLLAGDYNEQFF.